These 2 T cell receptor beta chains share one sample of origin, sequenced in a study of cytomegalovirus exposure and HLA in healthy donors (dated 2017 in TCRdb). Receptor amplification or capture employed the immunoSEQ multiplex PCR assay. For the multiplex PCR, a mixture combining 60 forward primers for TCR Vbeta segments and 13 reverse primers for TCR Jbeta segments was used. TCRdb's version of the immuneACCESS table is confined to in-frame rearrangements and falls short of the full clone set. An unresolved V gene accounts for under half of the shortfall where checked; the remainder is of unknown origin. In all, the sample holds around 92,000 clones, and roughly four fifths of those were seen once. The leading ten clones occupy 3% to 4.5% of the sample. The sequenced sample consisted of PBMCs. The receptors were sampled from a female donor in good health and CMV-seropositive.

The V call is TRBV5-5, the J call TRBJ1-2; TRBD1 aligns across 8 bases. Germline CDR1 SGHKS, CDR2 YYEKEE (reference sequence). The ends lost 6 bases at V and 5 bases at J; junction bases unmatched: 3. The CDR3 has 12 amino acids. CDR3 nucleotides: TGTGCCAGCATGGACAGGGTGTATGGCTACACCTTC. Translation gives CASMDRVYGYTF.

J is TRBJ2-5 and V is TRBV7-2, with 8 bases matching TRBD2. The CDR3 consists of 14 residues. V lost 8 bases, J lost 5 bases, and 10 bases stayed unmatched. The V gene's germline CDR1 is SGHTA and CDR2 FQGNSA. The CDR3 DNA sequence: TGTGCCAGCCAACCGGGGGGGGCCGTTGAGACCCAGTACTTC. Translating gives CASQPGGAVETQYF.